This T cell receptor (beta chain) appears in the sequencing data of a study of T cell changes during pregnancy in multiple sclerosis. Trimming removed 7 bases from V and 8 bases from J; junction bases left unmatched: 8. The CDR3 sequence is 14 residues long. Germline CDR1 LNHDA, CDR2 SQIVND (reference sequence). Profiled with immunoSEQ multiplex PCR; TCRdb holds only in-frame clones, not every one. The table shows approximately 46,000 clones, with around 87% occurring only once. This clone was recorded a few times. The source material was peripheral blood, sampled after pregnancy. The receptor was derived from a female donor in good health, enrolled as a control in a pregnancy study. J is TRBJ1-6 and V is TRBV19; 7 bases are shared with TRBD1. The CDR3 DNA reads TGTGCCAGTACGCACCGGGACAGTGATTCACCCCTCCACTTT. Translation gives CASTHRDSDSPLHF. The entire variable domain, with the rest obtained from reference TRBV19 and TRBJ1-6, is as follows: DGGITQSPKYLFRKEGQNVTLSCEQNLNHDAMYWYRQDPGQGLRLIYYSQIVNDFQKGDIAEGYSVSREKKESFPLTVTSAQKNPTAFYLCASTHRDSDSPLHFGNGTRLTVT.